The 19 T cell receptor beta chains below come from one sample, sequenced in a study of cytomegalovirus exposure and HLA in healthy donors. The study ran its PCR with 60 Vbeta and 13 Jbeta primers. Method: immunoSEQ multiplex PCR; TCRdb's copy keeps in-frame clones and lacks some. The sample lists nearly 110,000 clones; around 76% were seen once. Specimen: PBMCs. The origin of the receptors is a woman in her forties or fifties in good health and CMV-seropositive.

This clone was observed a handful of times. The chain carries TRBV5-4 and TRBJ1-1, with D hard to call. This CDR3 region has 13 residues. The V gene lost 1 base and the J gene lost 6 bases, with 10 bases spanning the gap. Looked up from germline, CDR1 is SGHNT and CDR2 is YYREEE (reference sequence). The CDR3 sequence: CASSLTGLPEAFF. The CDR3 DNA reads as TGTGCCAGCAGCTTGACCGGGTTACCTGAAGCTTTCTTT.

The rearrangement joins TRBV11-2 to TRBJ2-7; D uncertain. Germline V gene sequence: CDR1 SGHAT, CDR2 FQNNGV. With 3 bases removed from V and 0 bases from J, the gap between germline ends came to 9 bases. The CDR3 is 14 residues long. CDR3 protein: CASSLLRNSYEQYF. CDR3 coding DNA: TGTGCCAGCAGCTTGTTGCGGAACTCCTACGAGCAGTACTTC.

This chain connects TRBV18 to TRBJ1-1; weak D call: TRBD1 (5 bases). V gave up 3 bases and J gave up 0 bases, with 14 bases separating them. The CDR3 length is 16 residues. Germline values: CDR1 KGHSH, CDR2 LQKENI. CDR3: CASSPTGSVLNTEAFF. CDR3 nucleotides: TGTGCCAGCTCACCCACAGGTTCAGTTTTGAACACTGAAGCTTTCTTT.

In its sample, this clone is medium-sized. The chain employs TRBV27 and TRBJ2-2; 10 positions match TRBD2. Trimming removed 6 bases from V and 1 base from J; junction bases left unmatched: 11. The germline CDR1 and CDR2 sequences are MNHEY and SMNVEV (reference sequence). This CDR3 has 18 amino acids. The CDR3: CASSRLVSGGQNTGELFF. The CDR3 bases are TGTGCCAGCAGCCGGTTGGTTAGCGGGGGGCAGAACACCGGGGAGCTGTTTTTT.

V is TRBV7-2 and J is TRBJ1-5; the D gene is possibly TRBD1 (6 bases). Germline V gene sequence: CDR1 SGHTA, CDR2 FQGNSA. The CDR3 sequence is 13 residues long. V was trimmed by 4 bases and J by 4 bases, leaving 8 bases between them. The DNA for the CDR3 is TGTGCCAGCAGCTCCAGGGGAAATCAGCCCCAGCATTTT. Protein: CASSSRGNQPQHF.

V and J are TRBV13 and TRBJ2-3, with 8 bases fitting TRBD1. Germline-derived CDR1 and CDR2 are PRHDT and FYEKMQ (reference sequence). The CDR3 has 15 residues. J gave up 3 bases and V 4 bases, and 6 bases lay outside the gene matches. For the CDR3, the DNA is TGTGCCAGCAGCTCCGGACAGGGCTGGACAGATACGCAGTATTTT. The encoded protein is CASSSGQGWTDTQYF. The variable domain in full, completed from reference TRBV13 and TRBJ2-3, reads AAGVIQSPRHLIKEKRETATLKCYPIPRHDTVYWYQQGPGQDPQFLISFYEKMQSDKGSIPDRFSAQQFSDYHSELNMSSLELGDSALYFCASSSGQGWTDTQYFGPGTRLTVL.

The gene calls are TRBV6-1 and TRBJ2-3, with 9 bases that match TRBD2. In germline, CDR1 is MNHNS, CDR2 SASEGT. This CDR3 has 14 amino acids. The trim removed 5 bases at V and 5 bases at J, leaving 5 bases unmatched. CDR3 DNA: TGTGCCAGCAGTTTTAGCGGGGGCGGAGATACGCAGTATTTT. It yields the protein CASSFSGGGDTQYF.

The rearrangement uses TRBV28 and TRBJ1-4; D perhaps matches TRBD1 (5 bases). This CDR3 spans 15 amino acids. From germline, CDR1 is MDHEN and CDR2 SYDVKM. The germline V and J ends were trimmed by 6 bases and 7 bases, with 18 bases remaining between them. CDR3 sequence: CASRYTFHGGEKLFF. For the CDR3, the DNA is TGTGCCAGCAGATACACCTTTCACGGGGGTGAAAAACTGTTTTTT.

The V call is TRBV7-3, the J call TRBJ1-1; D is perhaps TRBD1 (6 bases). The CDR3 loop spans 14 amino acids. Trimming removed 4 bases from V and 3 bases from J, with 12 bases in between. Germline assignment: CDR1 SGHTA and CDR2 FQGTGA. The CDR3 protein is CASSSDDRYTEAFF. In DNA, the CDR3 is TGTGCCAGCAGCTCCGACGACAGGTACACTGAAGCTTTCTTT.

This chain connects TRBV9 to TRBJ1-1, with 7 bases identical to TRBD1. The CDR3 covers 17 residues. V trimming: 0 bases; J trimming: 1 base; junction bases outside the gene matches: 9. Germline CDR1 reads SGDLS; CDR2 reads YYNGEE. CDR3 loop: CASSVDGTETPNTEAFF. In DNA form, the CDR3 reads TGTGCCAGCAGCGTAGACGGGACAGAGACACCGAACACTGAAGCTTTCTTT.

In regard to this clone: Relative to the germline gene, one junction end is altered; a read error may explain this. J is TRBJ2-7 and V is TRBV5-1; 11 bases agree with TRBD1. There are 15 residues in the CDR3. From germline, CDR1 is SGHRS and CDR2 YFSETQ. CDR3 sequence reads: CASSLQGQGVDEQSF. The CDR3 DNA sequence: TGCGCCAGCAGCTTGCAGGGACAGGGGGTCGACGAGCAGTCCTTC.

The CDR3 nucleotides read TGTGCCAGCAGCGCCAGGGGGCGCGACACTGAAGCTTTCTTT. Translating it yields CASSARGRDTEAFF. The V and J genes are TRBV9 and TRBJ1-1, with TRBD1 matching 8 bases. Unmatched junction bases numbered 4, after V lost 3 bases and J lost 3 bases. The CDR3 sequence is 14 residues long. Germline loops: CDR1 SGDLS, CDR2 YYNGEE.

V and J are TRBV6-5 and TRBJ2-2; D is perhaps TRBD2 (6 bases). Germline CDR1 and CDR2: MNHEY and SVGAGI. V dropped 10 bases and J dropped 0 bases, with 15 bases sitting between them. The CDR3 consists of 15 residues. CDR3 sequence (DNA): TGTGCCACGCAACTCCGCGGGGCGAACACCGGGGAGCTGTTTTTT. As protein: CATQLRGANTGELFF.

The chain is built from TRBV27 and TRBJ2-5; 7 bases are a match to TRBD1. The J call may be mistaken, given a closer DNA end match to TRBJ2-7. Germline V CDR1 and CDR2: MNHEY, SMNVEV (reference sequence). The CDR3 covers 15 residues. The CDR3 bases are TGTGCCAGCAGTTTATTTTCGGGACAGAGCTACGAGCAGTACTTC. Translated: CASSLFSGQSYEQYF.

This clone turned up a few times. This sequence joins TRBV7-2 and TRBJ1-4; tentative D call: TRBD1 (5 bases). From germline, CDR1 is SGHTA and CDR2 FQGNSA. V lost 4 bases and J 8 bases, leaving 11 bases between the germline ends. This CDR3 is 13 amino acids long. The CDR3 nucleotides are TGTGCCAGCAGCTACGACAGTCCGGAAAAACTGTTTTTT. This codes for CASSYDSPEKLFF.

The rearrangement uses TRBV19 and TRBJ1-1; no clear D gene. Trimming pared 3 bases from V and 1 base from J, leaving 18 bases between. CDR1 is LNHDA, CDR2 SQIVND, per germline (reference sequence). CDR3 length: 17 amino acids. The CDR3 sequence is CASSMGRTSAGNTEAFF. The CDR3 DNA follows: TGTGCCAGTAGTATGGGTAGGACCTCAGCGGGGAACACTGAAGCTTTCTTT.

This clone was observed a single time. V usage is TRBV9 and J usage is TRBJ1-6; 8 bases match TRBD1. Trimming took 4 bases from V and 8 from J; bases not matched to a gene: 8. Germline V gene lookup returns CDR1 SGDLS and CDR2 YYNGEE. CDR3 length: 15 amino acids. CDR3 bases: TGTGCCAGCAGCCCCAGGACAGGGAAAGATTCACCCCTCCACTTT. Translating it yields CASSPRTGKDSPLHF.

J is TRBJ2-7 and V is TRBV2; 8 positions agree with TRBD1. The CDR3 runs 12 residues. The J segment lost 4 bases and the V segment lost 6 bases, leaving 2 bases of the junction unmatched. Germline V gene sequence: CDR1 SNHLY, CDR2 FYNNEI. The CDR3 nucleotides read TGTGCCAGCAGGACAGGGGAGTACGAGCAGTACTTC. This translates into CASRTGEYEQYF.

This clone appeared a single time. The rearrangement uses TRBV4-3 and TRBJ1-1; D is unclear. The CDR3 extends over 14 amino acids. From germline, CDR1 is LGHNA and CDR2 YSLEER. With 1 base removed from V and 2 bases from J, the gap between germline ends came to 8 bases. The CDR3 coding sequence is TGCGCCAGCAGCCAAGTCGGTCCAAACACTGAAGCTTTCTTT. This codes for CASSQVGPNTEAFF.